This T cell receptor beta chain was captured by sequencing in a study of cytomegalovirus exposure and HLA in healthy donors. Study findings and constraints: Testing in vitro showed three CMV-associated chains specific for CMV antigens.

A remark on this clone: As yet, its antigen is unknown.

13 Jbeta primers and 60 Vbeta primers were used for the PCR. Libraries were prepared by immunoSEQ multiplex PCR; TCRdb keeps only in-frame clonotypes and omits some of them. The data hold about 150,000 clones, with about a tenth observed a single time. This CDR3 region has 13 residues. Trimming removed 5 bases from V and 8 bases from J, with 15 bases in between. The V gene's germline CDR1 is SEHNR and CDR2 FQNEAQ (reference sequence). The specimen sequenced was PBMCs. The chain combines TRBV7-9 with TRBJ1-2; perhaps TRBD1 as D (5 bases). This sequence was found in a male donor in good health and CMV-seronegative. The CDR3 is CASSHAGRGGYTF. CDR3 in DNA: TGTGCCAGCAGCCACGCGGGGCGAGGGGGCTACACCTTC.